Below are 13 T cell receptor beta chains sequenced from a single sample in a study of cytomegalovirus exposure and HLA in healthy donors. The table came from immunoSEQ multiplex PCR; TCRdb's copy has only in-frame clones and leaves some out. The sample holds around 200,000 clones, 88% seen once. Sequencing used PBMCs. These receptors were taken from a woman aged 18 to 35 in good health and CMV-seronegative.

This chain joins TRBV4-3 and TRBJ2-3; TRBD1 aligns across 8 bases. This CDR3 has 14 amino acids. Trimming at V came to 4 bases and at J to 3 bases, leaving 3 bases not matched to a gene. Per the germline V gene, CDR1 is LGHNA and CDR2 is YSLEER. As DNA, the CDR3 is TGCGCCAGCAGCCTTACAGGGGGTACAGATACGCAGTATTTT. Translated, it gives CASSLTGGTDTQYF.

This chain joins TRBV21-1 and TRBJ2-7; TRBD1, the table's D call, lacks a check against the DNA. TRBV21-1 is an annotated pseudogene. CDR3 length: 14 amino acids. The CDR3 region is CASSKGTGIHEQYF. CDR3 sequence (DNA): TGTGCCAGCAGCAAAGGAACAGGGATCCACGAGCAGTACTTC.

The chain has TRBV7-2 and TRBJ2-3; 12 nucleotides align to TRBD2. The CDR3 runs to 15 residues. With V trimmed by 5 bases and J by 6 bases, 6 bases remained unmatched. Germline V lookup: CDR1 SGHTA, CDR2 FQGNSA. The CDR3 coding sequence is TGTGCCAGCAGCCAAGGACTAGCGGGACTGGATACGCAGTATTTT. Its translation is CASSQGLAGLDTQYF.

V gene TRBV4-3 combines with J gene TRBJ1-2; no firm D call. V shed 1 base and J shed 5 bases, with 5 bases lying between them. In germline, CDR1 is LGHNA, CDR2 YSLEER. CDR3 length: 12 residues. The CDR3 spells CASSQAEYGYTF. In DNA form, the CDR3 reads TGCGCCAGCAGCCAAGCAGAATATGGCTACACCTTC.

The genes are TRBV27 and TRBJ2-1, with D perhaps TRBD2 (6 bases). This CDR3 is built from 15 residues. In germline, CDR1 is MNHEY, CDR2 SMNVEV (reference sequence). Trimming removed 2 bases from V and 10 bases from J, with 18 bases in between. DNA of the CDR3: TGTGCCAGCAGTTTAGTCCAACTGGGCGGAGGGGAGCAGTTCTTC. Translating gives CASSLVQLGGGEQFF.

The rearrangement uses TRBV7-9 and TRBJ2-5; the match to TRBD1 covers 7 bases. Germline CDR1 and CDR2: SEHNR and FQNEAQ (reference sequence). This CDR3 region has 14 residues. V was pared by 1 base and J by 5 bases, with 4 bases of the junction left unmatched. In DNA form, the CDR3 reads TGTGCCAGCAGCTTAGACGGCAGGGGGGAGACCCAGTACTTC. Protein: CASSLDGRGETQYF.

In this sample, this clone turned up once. This CDR3 is CAREAQVNYGYTF. The CDR3 nucleotides are TGTGCCCGAGAAGCCCAAGTAAACTATGGCTACACCTTC. The chain has TRBV2 and TRBJ1-2; D call uncertain. From germline, CDR1 is SNHLY and CDR2 FYNNEI. The ends were cut back, 11 bases at V and 2 bases at J, with 15 bases in the middle. The CDR3 loop spans 13 amino acids.

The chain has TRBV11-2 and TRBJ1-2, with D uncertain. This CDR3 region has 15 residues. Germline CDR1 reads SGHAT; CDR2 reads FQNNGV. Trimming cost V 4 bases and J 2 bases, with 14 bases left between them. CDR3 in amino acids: CASSSPGVSNYGYTF. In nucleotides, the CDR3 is TGTGCCAGCAGCTCTCCCGGGGTTTCGAACTATGGCTACACCTTC.

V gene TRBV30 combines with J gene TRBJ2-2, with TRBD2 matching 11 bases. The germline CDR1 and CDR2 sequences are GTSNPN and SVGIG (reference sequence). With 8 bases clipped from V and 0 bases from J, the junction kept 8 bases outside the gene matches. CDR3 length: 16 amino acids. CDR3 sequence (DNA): TGTGCCAGGACCGGGACTAGCGGTTCGAACACCGGGGAGCTGTTTTTT. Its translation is CARTGTSGSNTGELFF.

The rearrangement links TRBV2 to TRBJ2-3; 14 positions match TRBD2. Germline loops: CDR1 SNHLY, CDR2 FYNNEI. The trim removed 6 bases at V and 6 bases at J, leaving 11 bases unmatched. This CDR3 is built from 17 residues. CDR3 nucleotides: TGTGCCAGCAGGAAAACGGGACTAGCGGGAGATACGGATACGCAGTATTTT. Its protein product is CASRKTGLAGDTDTQYF.

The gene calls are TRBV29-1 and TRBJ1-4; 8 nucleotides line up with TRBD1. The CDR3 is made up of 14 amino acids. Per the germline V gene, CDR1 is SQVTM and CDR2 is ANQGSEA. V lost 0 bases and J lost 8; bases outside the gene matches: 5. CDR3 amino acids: CSVEEVAGGEKLFF. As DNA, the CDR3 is TGCAGCGTTGAAGAAGTGGCAGGGGGCGAAAAACTGTTTTTT.

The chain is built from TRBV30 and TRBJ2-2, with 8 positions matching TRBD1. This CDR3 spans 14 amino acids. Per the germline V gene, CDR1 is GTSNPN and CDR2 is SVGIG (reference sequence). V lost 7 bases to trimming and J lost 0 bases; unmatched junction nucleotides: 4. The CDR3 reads CALQGVSNTGELFF. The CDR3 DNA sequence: TGTGCCTTACAGGGGGTATCGAACACCGGGGAGCTGTTTTTT.

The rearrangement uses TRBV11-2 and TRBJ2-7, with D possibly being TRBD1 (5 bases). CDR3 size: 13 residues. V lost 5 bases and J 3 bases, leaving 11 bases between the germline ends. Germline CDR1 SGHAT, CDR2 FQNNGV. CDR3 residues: CASSPQEYYEQYF. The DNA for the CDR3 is TGTGCCAGCAGCCCACAGGAATACTACGAGCAGTACTTC.